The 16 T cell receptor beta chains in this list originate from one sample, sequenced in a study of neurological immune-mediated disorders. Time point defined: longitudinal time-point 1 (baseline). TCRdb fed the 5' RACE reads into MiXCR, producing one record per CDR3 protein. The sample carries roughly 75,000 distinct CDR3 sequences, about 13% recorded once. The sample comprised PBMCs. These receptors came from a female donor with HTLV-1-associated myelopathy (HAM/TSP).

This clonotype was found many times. The CDR3: CASSSVGTGSTEQFF. DNA for the CDR3: TGTGCCAGCAGCTCTGTTGGGACAGGCTCCACTGAGCAGTTCTTC. This chain connects TRBV28 to TRBJ2-1; 8 nucleotides agree with TRBD1. The germline V gene has CDR1 MDHEN and CDR2 SYDVKM. CDR3 length equals 15 residues. J lost 9 bases, V lost 6 bases, and 13 bases had no gene match.

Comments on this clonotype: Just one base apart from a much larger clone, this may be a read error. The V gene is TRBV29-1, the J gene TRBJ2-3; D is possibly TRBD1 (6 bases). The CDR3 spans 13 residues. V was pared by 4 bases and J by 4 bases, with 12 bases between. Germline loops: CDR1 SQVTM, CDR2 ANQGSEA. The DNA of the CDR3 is TGCAGCGTTGGGGGACATGGGGCAGATACGCAGTATTTT. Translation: CSVGGHGADTQYF.

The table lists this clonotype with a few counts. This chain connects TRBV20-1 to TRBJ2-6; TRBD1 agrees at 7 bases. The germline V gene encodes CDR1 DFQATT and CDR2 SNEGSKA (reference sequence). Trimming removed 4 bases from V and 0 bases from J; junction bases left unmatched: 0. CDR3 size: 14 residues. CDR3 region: CSANRGSGANVLTF. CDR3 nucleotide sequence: TGCAGTGCTAACAGGGGCTCTGGGGCCAACGTCCTGACTTTC.

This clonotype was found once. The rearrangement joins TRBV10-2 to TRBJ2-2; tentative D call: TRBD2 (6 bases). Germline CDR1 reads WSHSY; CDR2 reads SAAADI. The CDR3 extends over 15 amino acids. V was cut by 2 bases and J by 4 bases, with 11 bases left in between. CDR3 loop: CASSEVRGATGELFF. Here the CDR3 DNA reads TGCGCCAGCAGTGAGGTGCGCGGGGCCACCGGGGAGCTGTTTTTT.

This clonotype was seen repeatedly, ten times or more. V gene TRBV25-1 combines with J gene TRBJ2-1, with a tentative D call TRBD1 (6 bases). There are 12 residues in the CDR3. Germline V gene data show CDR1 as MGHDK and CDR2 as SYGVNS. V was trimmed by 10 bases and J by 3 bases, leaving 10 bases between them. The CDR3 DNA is TGTGCCACCAGACAGGACTACAATGAGCAGTTCTTC. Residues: CATRQDYNEQFF.

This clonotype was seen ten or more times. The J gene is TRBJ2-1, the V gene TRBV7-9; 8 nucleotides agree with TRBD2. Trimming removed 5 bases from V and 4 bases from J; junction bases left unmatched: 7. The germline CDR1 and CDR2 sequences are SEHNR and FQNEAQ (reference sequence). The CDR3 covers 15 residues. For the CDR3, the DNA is TGTGCCAGCAGCCAGGACCGCGGGGGGTACAATGAGCAGTTCTTC. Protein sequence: CASSQDRGGYNEQFF.

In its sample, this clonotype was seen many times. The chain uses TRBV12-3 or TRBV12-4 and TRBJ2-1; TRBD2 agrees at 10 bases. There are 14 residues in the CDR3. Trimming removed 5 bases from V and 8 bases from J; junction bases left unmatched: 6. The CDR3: CASSRLAGRDEQFF. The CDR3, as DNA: TGTGCCAGCAGTAGACTAGCGGGCAGGGATGAGCAGTTCTTC.

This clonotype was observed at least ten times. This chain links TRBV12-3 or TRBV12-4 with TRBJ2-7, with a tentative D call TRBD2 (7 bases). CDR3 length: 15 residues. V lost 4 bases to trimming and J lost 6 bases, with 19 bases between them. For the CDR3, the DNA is TGTGCCAGCAGTTATGCCATCGGGGGGCGAGGCGAGCAGTACTTC. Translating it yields CASSYAIGGRGEQYF.

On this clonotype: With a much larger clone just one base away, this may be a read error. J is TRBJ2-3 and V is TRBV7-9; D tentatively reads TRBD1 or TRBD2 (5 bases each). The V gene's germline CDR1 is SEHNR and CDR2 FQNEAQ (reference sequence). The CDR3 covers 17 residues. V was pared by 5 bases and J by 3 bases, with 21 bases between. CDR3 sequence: CASSPGRPGFGTDTQYF. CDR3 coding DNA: TGTGCCAGCAGCCCGGGACGCCCGGGATTTGGTACAGATACGCAGTATTTT.

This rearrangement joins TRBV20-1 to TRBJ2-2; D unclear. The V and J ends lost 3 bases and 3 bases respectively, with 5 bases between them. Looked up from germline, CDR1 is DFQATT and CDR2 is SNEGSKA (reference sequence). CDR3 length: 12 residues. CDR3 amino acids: CSARVDTGELFF. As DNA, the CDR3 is TGCAGTGCTAGGGTGGACACCGGGGAGCTGTTTTTT.

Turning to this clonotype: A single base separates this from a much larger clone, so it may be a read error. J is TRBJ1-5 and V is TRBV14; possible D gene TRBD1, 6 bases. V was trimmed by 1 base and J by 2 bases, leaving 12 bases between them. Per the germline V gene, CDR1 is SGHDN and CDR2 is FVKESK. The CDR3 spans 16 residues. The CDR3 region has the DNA TGTGCCAGCAGCCAAGGCCTGGACAGTTGCAATCAGCCCCAGCATTTT. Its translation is CASSQGLDSCNQPQHF. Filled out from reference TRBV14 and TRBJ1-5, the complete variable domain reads EAGVTQFPSHSVIEKGQTVTLRCDPISGHDNLYWYRRVMGKEIKFLLHFVKESKQDESGMPNNRFLAERTGGTYSTLKVQPAELEDSGVYFCASSQGLDSCNQPQHFGDGTRLSIL.

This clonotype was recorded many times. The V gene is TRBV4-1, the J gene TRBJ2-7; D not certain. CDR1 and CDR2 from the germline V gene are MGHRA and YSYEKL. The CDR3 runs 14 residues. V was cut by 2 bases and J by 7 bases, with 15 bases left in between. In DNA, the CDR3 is TGCGCCAGCAGCCAATACCCCCGGTTGTCAGAGCAGTACTTC. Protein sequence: CASSQYPRLSEQYF.

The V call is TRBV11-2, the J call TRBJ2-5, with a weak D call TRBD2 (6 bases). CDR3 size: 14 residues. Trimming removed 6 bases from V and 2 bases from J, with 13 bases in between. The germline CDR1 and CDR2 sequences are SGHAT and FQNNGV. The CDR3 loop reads CASRLSGAQETQYF. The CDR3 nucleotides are TGTGCCAGCAGATTATCGGGAGCTCAAGAGACCCAGTACTTC. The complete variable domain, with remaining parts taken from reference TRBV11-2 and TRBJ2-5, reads EAGVAQSPRYKIIEKRQSVAFWCNPISGHATLYWYQQILGQGPKLLIQFQNNGVVDDSQLPKDRFSAERLKGVDSTLKIQPAKLEDSAVYLCASRLSGAQETQYFGPGTRLLVL.

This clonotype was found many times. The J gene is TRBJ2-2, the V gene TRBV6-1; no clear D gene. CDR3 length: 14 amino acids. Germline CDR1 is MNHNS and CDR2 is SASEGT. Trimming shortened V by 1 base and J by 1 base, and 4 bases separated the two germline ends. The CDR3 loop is CASSEGLNTGELFF. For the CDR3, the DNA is TGTGCCAGCAGTGAAGGGTTGAACACCGGGGAGCTGTTTTTT.

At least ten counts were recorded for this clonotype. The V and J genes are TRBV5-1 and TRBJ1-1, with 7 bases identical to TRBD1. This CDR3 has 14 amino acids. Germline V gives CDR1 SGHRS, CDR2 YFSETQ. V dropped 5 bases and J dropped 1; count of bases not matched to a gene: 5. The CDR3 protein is CASRGQVGNTEAFF. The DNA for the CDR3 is TGCGCCAGCAGAGGACAGGTAGGGAACACTGAAGCTTTCTTT.

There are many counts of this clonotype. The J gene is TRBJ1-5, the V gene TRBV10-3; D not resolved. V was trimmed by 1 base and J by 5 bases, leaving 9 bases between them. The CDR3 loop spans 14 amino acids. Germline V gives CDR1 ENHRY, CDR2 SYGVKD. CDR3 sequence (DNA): TGTGCCATCAGTGAGTACAGCGGGGATCAGCCCCAGCATTTT. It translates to CAISEYSGDQPQHF.